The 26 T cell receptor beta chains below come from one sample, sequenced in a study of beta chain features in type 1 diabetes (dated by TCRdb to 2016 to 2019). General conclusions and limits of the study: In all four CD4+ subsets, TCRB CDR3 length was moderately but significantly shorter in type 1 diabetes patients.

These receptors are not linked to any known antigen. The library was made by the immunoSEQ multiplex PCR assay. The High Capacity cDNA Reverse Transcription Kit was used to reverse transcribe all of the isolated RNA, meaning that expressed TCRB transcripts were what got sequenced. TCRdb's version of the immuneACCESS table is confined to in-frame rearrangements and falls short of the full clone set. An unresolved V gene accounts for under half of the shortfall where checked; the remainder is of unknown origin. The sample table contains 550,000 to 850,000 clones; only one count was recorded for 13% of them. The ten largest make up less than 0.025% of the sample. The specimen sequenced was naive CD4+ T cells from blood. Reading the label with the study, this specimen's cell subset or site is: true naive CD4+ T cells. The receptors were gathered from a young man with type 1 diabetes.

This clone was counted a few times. The CDR3 sequence: CASSPGTSTGELFF. In DNA form, the CDR3 reads TGTGCCAGCAGCCCTGGGACTAGCACCGGGGAGCTGTTTTTT. The rearrangement joins TRBV7-9 to TRBJ2-2, with 8 bases fitting TRBD2. Germline lookup yields CDR1 SEHNR and CDR2 FQNEAQ (reference sequence). Trimming removed 5 bases from V and 4 bases from J; junction bases left unmatched: 3. This CDR3 spans 14 amino acids.

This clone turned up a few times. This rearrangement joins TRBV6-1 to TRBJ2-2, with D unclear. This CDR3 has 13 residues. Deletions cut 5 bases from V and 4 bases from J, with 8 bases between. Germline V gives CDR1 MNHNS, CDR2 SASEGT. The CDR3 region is CASSLLLTGELFF. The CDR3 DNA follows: TGTGCCAGCAGTTTACTTCTCACCGGGGAGCTGTTTTTT.

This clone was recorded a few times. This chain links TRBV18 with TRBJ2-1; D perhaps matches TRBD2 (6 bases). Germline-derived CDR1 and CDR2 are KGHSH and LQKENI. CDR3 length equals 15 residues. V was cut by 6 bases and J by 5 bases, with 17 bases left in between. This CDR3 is CASSPPNGGDNEQFF. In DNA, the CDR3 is TGTGCCAGCTCCCCGCCGAACGGGGGAGACAATGAGCAGTTCTTC.

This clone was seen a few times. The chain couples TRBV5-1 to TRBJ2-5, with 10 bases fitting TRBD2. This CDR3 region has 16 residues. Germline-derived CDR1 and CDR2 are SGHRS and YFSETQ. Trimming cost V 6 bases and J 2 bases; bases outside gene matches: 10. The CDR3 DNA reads TGCGCCAGCACCGGACGTTTTAGCGGGGGGCAAGAGACCCAGTACTTC. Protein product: CASTGRFSGGQETQYF.

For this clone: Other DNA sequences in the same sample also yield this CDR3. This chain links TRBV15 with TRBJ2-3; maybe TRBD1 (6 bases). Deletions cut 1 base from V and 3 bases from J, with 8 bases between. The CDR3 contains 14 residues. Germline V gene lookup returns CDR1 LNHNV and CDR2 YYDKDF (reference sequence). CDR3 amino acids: CATSRGQGTDTQYF. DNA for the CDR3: TGTGCCACCAGCAGAGGCCAGGGGACAGATACGCAGTATTTT.

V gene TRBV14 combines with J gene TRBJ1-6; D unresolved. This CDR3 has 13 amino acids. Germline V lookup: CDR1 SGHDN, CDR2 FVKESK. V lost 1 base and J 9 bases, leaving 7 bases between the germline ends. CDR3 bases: TGTGCCAGCAGCCAAGTAATTAGTTCACCCCTCCACTTT. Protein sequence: CASSQVISSPLHF.

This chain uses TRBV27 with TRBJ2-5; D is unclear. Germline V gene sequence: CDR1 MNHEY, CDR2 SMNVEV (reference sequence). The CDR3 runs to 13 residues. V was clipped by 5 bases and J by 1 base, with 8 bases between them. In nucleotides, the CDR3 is TGTGCCAGCAGTCCACGGACCCAAGAGACCCAGTACTTC. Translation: CASSPRTQETQYF.

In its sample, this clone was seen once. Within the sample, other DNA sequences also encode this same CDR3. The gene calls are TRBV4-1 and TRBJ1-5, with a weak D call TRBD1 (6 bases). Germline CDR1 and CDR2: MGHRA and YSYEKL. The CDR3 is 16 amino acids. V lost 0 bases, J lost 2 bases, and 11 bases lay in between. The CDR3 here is CASSQEGGRGNQPQHF. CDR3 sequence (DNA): TGCGCCAGCAGCCAAGAGGGGGGGCGCGGCAATCAGCCCCAGCATTTT.

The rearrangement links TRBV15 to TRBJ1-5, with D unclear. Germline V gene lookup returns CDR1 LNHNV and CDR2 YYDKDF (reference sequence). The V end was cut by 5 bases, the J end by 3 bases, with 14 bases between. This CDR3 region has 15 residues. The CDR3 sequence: CATSPGGIDNQPQHF. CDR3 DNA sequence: TGTGCCACCAGCCCCGGTGGGATAGACAATCAGCCCCAGCATTTT.

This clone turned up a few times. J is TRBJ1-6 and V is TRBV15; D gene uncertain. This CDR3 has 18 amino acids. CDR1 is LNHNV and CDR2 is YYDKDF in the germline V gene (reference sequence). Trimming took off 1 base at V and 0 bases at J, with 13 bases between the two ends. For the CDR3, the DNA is TGTGCCACCAGCAGAGCGGAAACTCCCGGCTCCTATAATTCACCCCTCCACTTT. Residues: CATSRAETPGSYNSPLHF.

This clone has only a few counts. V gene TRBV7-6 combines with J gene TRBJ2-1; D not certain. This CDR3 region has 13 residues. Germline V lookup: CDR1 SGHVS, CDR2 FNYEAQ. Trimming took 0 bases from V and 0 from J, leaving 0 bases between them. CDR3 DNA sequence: TGTGCCAGCAGCTTAGCCTCCTACAATGAGCAGTTCTTC. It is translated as CASSLASYNEQFF.

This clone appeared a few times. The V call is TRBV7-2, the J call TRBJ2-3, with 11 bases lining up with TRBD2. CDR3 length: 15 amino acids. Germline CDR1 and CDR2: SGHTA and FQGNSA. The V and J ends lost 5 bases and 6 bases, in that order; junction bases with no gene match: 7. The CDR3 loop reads CASSQLAGGHDTQYF. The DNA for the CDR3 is TGTGCCAGCAGCCAGCTAGCGGGGGGCCATGATACGCAGTATTTT.

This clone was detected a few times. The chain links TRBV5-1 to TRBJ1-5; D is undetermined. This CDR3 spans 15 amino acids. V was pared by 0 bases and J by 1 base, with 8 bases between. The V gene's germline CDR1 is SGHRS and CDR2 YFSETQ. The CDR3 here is CASSLDFPSNQPQHF. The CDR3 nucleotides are TGCGCCAGCAGCTTGGATTTTCCCAGCAATCAGCCCCAGCATTTT.

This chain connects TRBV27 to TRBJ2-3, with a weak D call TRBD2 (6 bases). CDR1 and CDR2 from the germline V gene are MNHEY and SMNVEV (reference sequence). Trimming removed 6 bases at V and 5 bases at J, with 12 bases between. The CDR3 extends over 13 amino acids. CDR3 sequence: CASRGWGEDTQYF. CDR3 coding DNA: TGTGCCAGCAGGGGATGGGGGGAAGATACGCAGTATTTT.

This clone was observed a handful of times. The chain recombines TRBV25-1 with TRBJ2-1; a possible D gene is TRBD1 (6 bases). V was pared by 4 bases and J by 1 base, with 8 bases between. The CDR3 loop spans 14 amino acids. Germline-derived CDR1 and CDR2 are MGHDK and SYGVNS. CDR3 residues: CASSVTGSYNEQFF. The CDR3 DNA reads TGTGCCAGCAGTGTGACAGGTTCCTACAATGAGCAGTTCTTC.

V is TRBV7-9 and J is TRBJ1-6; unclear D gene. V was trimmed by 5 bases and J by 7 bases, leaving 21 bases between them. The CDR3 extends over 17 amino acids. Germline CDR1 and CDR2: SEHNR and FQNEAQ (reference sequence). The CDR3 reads CASSPRGMAPFNSPLHF. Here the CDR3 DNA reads TGTGCCAGCAGCCCAAGAGGGATGGCCCCATTCAATTCACCCCTCCACTTT.

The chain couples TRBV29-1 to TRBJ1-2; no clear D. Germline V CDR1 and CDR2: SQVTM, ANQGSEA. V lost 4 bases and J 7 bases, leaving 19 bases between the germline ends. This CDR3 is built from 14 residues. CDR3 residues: CSVAAEGWSGGYTF. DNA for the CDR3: TGCAGCGTTGCCGCTGAAGGGTGGAGCGGTGGCTACACCTTC.

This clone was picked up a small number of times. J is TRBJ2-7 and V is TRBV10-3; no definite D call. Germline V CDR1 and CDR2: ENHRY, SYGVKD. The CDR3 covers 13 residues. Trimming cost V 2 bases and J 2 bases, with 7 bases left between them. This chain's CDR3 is CAISETATYEQYF. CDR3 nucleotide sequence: TGTGCCATCAGTGAGACCGCTACCTACGAGCAGTACTTC.

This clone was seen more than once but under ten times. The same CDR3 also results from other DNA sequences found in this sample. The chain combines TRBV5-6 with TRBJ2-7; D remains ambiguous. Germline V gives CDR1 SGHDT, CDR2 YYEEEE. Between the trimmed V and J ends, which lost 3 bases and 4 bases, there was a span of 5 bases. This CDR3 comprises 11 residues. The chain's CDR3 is CASSSFYEQYF. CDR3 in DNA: TGTGCCAGCAGCTCATTTTACGAGCAGTACTTC.

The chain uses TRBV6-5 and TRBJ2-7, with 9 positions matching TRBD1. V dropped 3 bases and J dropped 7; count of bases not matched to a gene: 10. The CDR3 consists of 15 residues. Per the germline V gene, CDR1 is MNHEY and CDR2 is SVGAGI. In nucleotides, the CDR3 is TGTGCCAGCAGTTATATGACCCCGGGACAGGGTGAGCAGTACTTC. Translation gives CASSYMTPGQGEQYF.

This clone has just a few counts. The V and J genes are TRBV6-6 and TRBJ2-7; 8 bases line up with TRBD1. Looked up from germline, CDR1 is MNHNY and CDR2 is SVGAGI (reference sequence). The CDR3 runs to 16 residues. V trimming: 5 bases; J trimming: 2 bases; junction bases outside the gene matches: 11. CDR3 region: CASSPGQALGPYEQYF. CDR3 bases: TGTGCCAGCAGTCCGGGACAGGCTTTAGGGCCCTACGAGCAGTACTTC.

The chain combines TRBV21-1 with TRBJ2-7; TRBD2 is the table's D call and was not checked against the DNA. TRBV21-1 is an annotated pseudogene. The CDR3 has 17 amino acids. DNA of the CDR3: TGTGCCAGCAGCGGAGGCGTTTGGGAGGGCGGGGTCTACGAGCAGTACTTC. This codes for CASSGGVWEGGVYEQYF.

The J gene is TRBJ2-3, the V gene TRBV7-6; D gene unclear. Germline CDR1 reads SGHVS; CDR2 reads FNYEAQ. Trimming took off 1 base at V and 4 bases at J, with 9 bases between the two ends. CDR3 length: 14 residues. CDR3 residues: CASSLGSPSDTQYF. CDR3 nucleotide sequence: TGTGCCAGCAGCTTAGGATCACCGTCAGATACGCAGTATTTT.

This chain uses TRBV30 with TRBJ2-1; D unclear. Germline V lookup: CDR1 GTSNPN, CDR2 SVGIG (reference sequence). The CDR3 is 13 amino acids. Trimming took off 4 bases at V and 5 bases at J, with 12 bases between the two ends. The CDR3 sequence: CAWTKKPHNEQFF. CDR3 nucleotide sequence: TGTGCCTGGACCAAAAAACCGCACAATGAGCAGTTCTTC.

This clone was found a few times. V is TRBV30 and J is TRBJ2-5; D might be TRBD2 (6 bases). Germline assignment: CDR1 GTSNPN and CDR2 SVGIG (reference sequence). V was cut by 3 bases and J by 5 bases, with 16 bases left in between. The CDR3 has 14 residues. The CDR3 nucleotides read TGTGCCTGGAGACACGGACCCGGAGGGGAGACCCAGTACTTC. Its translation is CAWRHGPGGETQYF.

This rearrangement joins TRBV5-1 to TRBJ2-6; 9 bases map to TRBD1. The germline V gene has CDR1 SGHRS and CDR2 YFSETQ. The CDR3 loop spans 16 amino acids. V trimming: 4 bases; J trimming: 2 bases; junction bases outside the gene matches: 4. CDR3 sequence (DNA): TGCGCCAGCAGCCGGACAGGGGTAACTGGGGCCAACGTCCTGACTTTC. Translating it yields CASSRTGVTGANVLTF.